This T cell receptor beta chain was observed in a study of T cell repertoires in cytomegalovirus infection. As for the study in general: CMV epitopes in the study were HLA-C-restricted (recently identified) and HLA-B-restricted (well studied). Signatures in public TCR beta sequences pointed to both CMV infection and matching HLA type. Broader study findings: Totalled public TCR beta family frequency picked out people who carried CMV plus the relevant HLA. Ex vivo, HLA-C-restricted CMV-specific TCR beta clonotypes prevailed over the rest of the response.

TCRdb independently ran MiXCR on the reads; one entry per CDR3 protein. This repertoire shows approximately 600,000 distinct CDR3 sequences, roughly 42% found once; its top ten account for around 46%. The CDR3 spans 15 residues. V lost 5 bases and J 4 bases, leaving 16 bases between the germline ends. About this clonotype: What it binds is not known.

The V and J genes are TRBV12-3 or TRBV12-4 and TRBJ2-3; tentative D call: TRBD2 (6 bases). This specimen consisted of cultured PBMCs, obtained from culture after CMV antigen stimulation. The clonotype comes from a human donor in good health (CMV status not recorded). Some clones in this sample may be carry-over from other donors' samples. The CDR3 spells CASSGGAGAADTQYF. CDR3 sequence (DNA): TGTGCCAGCAGTGGCGGGGCTGGGGCTGCAGATACGCAGTATTTT.